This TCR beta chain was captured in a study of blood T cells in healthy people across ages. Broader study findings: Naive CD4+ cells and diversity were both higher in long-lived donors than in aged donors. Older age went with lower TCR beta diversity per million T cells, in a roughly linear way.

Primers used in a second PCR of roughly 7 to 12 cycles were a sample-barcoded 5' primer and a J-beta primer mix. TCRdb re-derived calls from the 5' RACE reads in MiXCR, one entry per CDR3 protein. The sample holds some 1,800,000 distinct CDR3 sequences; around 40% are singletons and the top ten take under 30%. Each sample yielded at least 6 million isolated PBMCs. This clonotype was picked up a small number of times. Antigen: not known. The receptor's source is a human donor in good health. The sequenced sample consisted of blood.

The CDR3 sequence is CASSLDAATYEQYF. CDR3 DNA: TGCGCCAGCAGCTTGGATGCAGCCACCTACGAGCAGTACTTC. The chain carries TRBV5-1 and TRBJ2-7; D not certain. The ends were cut back, 0 bases at V and 2 bases at J, with 9 bases in the middle. Germline V gene data show CDR1 as SGHRS and CDR2 as YFSETQ. The CDR3 loop spans 14 amino acids. The whole variable domain, remainder taken from reference TRBV5-1 and TRBJ2-7, is KAGVTQTPRYLIKTRGQQVTLSCSPISGHRSVSWYQQTPGQGLQFLFEYFSETQRNKGNFPGRFSGRQFSNSRSEMNVSTLELGDSALYLCASSLDAATYEQYFGPGTRLTVT.